This T cell receptor (beta chain) was found in a study of monozygotic twins with inflammatory bowel disease (dated by TCRdb to the late 2010s). Background for the entire study: In total, 28 monozygotic twin pairs made up the full study: 19 Danish pairs, all IBD-discordant, plus nine German pairs, of which four were IBD-concordant and five were IBD-discordant. The search for disease-associated traits relied mainly on comparing IBD patients with their genetically identical healthy co-twins within discordant pairs. Each individual had, on average, about 151 000 unique TCRalpha sequences and 181 000 unique TCRbeta sequences available for analysis.

The library relied on 5' RACE. Preparation of each TCR library used around 3,500 ng of total RNA. cDNA was synthesized with SMARTScribe reverse transcriptase in eight separate reactions per sample. During cDNA synthesis, unique molecular identifiers containing a 6-nucleotide sample barcode were introduced by template switching. TCRalpha and TCRbeta cDNA was amplified by two nested PCRs of 16 and 9 cycles, with bead purification after each PCR. Before amplification, the cDNA was treated with uracil DNA-glycosylase and purified using the QIAquick PCR purification kit. The second PCR was the step at which Illumina TruSeq-compatible adapters and sample-specific barcodes were added. TapeStation and Qubit were used to check library quality and concentration, and 4.5 to 6.5 ng of each library was pooled. Sequencing of pooled libraries was carried out on an Illumina HiSeq2500 single-index Rapid Run using 2 x 100 bp reads and custom sequencing primers. Per the original workflow: UMI-based consensus assembly with MiGEC version 1.2.6 was used to correct PCR and sequencing errors. MiXCR version 2.1.1 handled V(D)J alignment, clonotype assembly and CDR3 extraction. To normalise gene usage, clonotype sharing and MAIT/NKT TCR abundance, the analysis used the top 1000, 10 000 and 20 000 clonotypes per sample. After downsampling to 27 000 UMIs, diversity was calculated as the inverse Simpson index using the vegan R package. Paired Mann-Whitney U tests were applied to discordant twin pairs, with Benjamini-Hochberg correction for multiple testing. With the reads reprocessed by TCRdb, a single entry stands for each CDR3 protein sequence and no DNA is reported. The V and J calls and clone size are TCRdb's, not the authors'. The table for this sample shows roughly 300,000 distinct CDR3 sequences. The top ten clonotypes cover 5.6% of the sample.

Points the paper makes about the study in general: Because patients were on differing immunosuppressive treatments, the repertoires may have picked up extra background noise and inter-individual variability. Concordant and discordant twins showed no difference in repertoire similarity, possibly because of limited statistical power. Measured by the inverse Simpson index, TCRbeta repertoire diversity was lower in IBD patients than in their healthy co-twins. The analysis was unable to tell apart different T cell subtypes. No single strong signal or clonotype linked to IBD turned up in the results, so the idea that one exists was not supported. Compared with healthy twins, IBD patients had fewer clonotypes in common with other individuals, a difference most pronounced in patients showing signs of disease activity.

On this clonotype: Its antigen remains unidentified.

From the cysteine up to the phenylalanine, the CDR3 has a length of 16 residues. No DNA is given. A 2.5 ml peripheral blood sample was drawn into PAXgene tubes per donor and stored at -80°C. Without T cell sorting, total RNA was isolated from whole blood using the PAXgene blood miRNA kit on an automated QIAcube. Peripheral blood from monozygotic twin pairs, either concordant or discordant for inflammatory bowel disease, underwent deep TCRalpha and TCRbeta repertoire profiling that used unique molecular barcoding. Smoking habits were recorded for all twin pairs, and each individual was classified as a current, former or never smoker.

The clonotype originates from a human donor with ulcerative colitis or Crohn's disease, or a healthy co-twin of an affected twin (not recorded which). Recombination connected TRBV21-1 to TRBJ1-5. TRBV21-1 is tagged as a pseudogene. The sequenced sample was blood. CDR3 sequence: CASSISPGRARQPQHF.